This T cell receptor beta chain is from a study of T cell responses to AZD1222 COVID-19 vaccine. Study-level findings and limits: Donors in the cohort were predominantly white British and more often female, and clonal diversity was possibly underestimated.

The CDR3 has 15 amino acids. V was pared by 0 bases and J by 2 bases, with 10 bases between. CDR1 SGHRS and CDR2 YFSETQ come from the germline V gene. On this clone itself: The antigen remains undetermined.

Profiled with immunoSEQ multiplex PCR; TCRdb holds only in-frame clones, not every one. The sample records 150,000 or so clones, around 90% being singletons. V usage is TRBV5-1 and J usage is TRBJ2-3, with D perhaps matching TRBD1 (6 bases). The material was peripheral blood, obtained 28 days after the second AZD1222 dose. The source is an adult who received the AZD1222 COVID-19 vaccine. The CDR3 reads CASSLDRVATDTQYF. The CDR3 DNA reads TGCGCCAGCAGCTTGGACAGGGTAGCCACAGATACGCAGTATTTT.